This TCR beta chain was profiled in a study of graft-versus-host responses after intestinal transplantation. Data came from immunoSEQ multiplex PCR; TCRdb stores just in-frame clones and leaves some out. The sample shows about 120,000 clones, 90% of them seen only once. General study findings and limits: Allograft clonal ratios (graft-versus-host to host-versus-graft) were high in patients who had graft-donor T cell macrochimerism. Analysis identified GvH clones in recipient marrow, with some appearing first in ileum or blood.

In its sample, this clone was seen a few times. The antigen is undetermined. Material: unstimulated CD4+ T cells sorted from spleen or lymph node cells, obtained before intestinal transplant. The source is a human donor who received an intestinal transplant.

CDR3 amino acids: CASSLQGLSQPQHF. DNA for the CDR3: TGTGCCAGCAGCTTACAGGGGTTGTCTCAGCCCCAGCATTTT. The rearrangement joins TRBV5-6 to TRBJ1-5; 7 nucleotides line up with TRBD1. This CDR3 is built from 14 residues. J lost 6 bases, V lost 2 bases, and 5 bases had no gene match. The germline CDR1 and CDR2 sequences are SGHDT and YYEEEE.